Each of the 10 T cell receptor beta chains below was sequenced from the same sample in a study of blood T cell repertoires in COVID-19. Data came from immunoSEQ multiplex PCR; TCRdb stores just in-frame clones and leaves some out. The table has roughly 160,000 clones, approximately 81% seen once; the top ten hold 15% to 20%. Input material: PBMCs or T cells enriched from blood (not recorded which). These receptors all stem from a man aged 55 to 70 who had recovered from COVID-19.

The V call is TRBV2, the J call TRBJ1-1, with TRBD1 as a possible D gene (5 bases). V lost 6 bases to trimming and J lost 7 bases, with 21 bases between them. This CDR3 spans 15 amino acids. Germline CDR1 is SNHLY and CDR2 is FYNNEI. The CDR3 sequence is CASRREQGREIEAFF. The CDR3 nucleotides are TGTGCCAGCAGGCGGGAGCAGGGACGAGAAATTGAAGCTTTCTTT.

The rearrangement links TRBV5-4 to TRBJ2-7; D may be TRBD1 (6 bases). The germline V gene encodes CDR1 SGHNT and CDR2 YYREEE (reference sequence). The CDR3 has 14 amino acids. Between the trimmed V and J ends, which lost 0 bases and 6 bases, there was a span of 13 bases. Here the CDR3 DNA reads TGTGCCAGCAGCTTGGACCAGGGGCGGCGCGAGCAGTACTTC. Translating it yields CASSLDQGRREQYF.

This chain connects TRBV7-9 to TRBJ2-7, with 9 positions matching TRBD1. V was clipped by 2 bases and J by 6 bases; unmatched bases: 20. The germline V gene encodes CDR1 SEHNR and CDR2 FQNEAQ (reference sequence). CDR3 length: 19 amino acids. The CDR3 DNA follows: TGTGCCAGCAGCTTATTCCCCCAGGTCTCCTTACAGGGGGCAACCGAGCAGTACTTC. Its translation is CASSLFPQVSLQGATEQYF. Together with reference TRBV7-9 and TRBJ2-7, the CDR3 gives the full variable domain: DTGVSQNPRHKITKRGQNVTFRCDPISEHNRLYWYRQTLGQGPEFLTYFQNEAQLEKSRLLSDRFSAERPKGSFSTLEIQRTEQGDSAMYLCASSLFPQVSLQGATEQYFGPGTRLTVT.

The genes are TRBV20-1 and TRBJ1-1, with TRBD1 identical over 9 bases. The V gene end was trimmed by 3 bases and the J gene end by 5 bases; junction bases not matched to a gene: 16. Germline V CDR1 and CDR2: DFQATT, SNEGSKA (reference sequence). The CDR3 totals 17 residues. DNA of the CDR3: TGCAGTGCTAGTATGGACAGGGGCACGTTGGCATCGACTGAAGCTTTCTTT. Protein sequence: CSASMDRGTLASTEAFF.

The chain's CDR3 is CASRAGTSGRANIYEQYF. The CDR3, as DNA: TGTGCCAGTAGGGCCGGGACTAGCGGGAGGGCCAACATCTACGAGCAGTACTTC. The chain employs TRBV19 and TRBJ2-7; 16 bases match TRBD2. After removal of 6 bases from V and 3 bases from J, the junction contained 11 bases not matched to a gene. CDR1 is LNHDA, CDR2 SQIVND, per germline (reference sequence). The CDR3 loop spans 18 amino acids.

J is TRBJ1-4 and V is TRBV7-8, with 7 bases matching TRBD1. Germline CDR1 is SGHVS and CDR2 is FQNEAQ. J gave up 5 bases and V 5 bases, and 8 bases lay outside the gene matches. This CDR3 has 15 amino acids. The CDR3 DNA is TGTGCCAGCAGCGACCGACAGGGATCGAATGAAAAACTGTTTTTT. It specifies CASSDRQGSNEKLFF.

The V call is TRBV5-8, the J call TRBJ2-7; possible D gene TRBD1, 6 bases. The germline CDR1 and CDR2 sequences are SGHTS and YDEGEE. The CDR3 sequence is 14 residues long. V shed 2 bases and J shed 2 bases, with 11 bases lying between them. CDR3: CASSLQGHPYEQYF. As DNA, the CDR3 is TGTGCCAGCAGCTTACAGGGACATCCCTACGAGCAGTACTTC.

The chain joins TRBV11-2 to TRBJ2-2; TRBD2 might be the D (5 bases). From germline, CDR1 is SGHAT and CDR2 FQNNGV. The CDR3 sequence is 16 residues long. V dropped 2 bases and J dropped 0 bases, with 10 bases sitting between them. CDR3 DNA: TGTGCCAGCAGCTTAAACCTAGCTGCGAACACCGGGGAGCTGTTTTTT. Its protein product is CASSLNLAANTGELFF.

V is TRBV7-9 and J is TRBJ2-5; 12 nucleotides match TRBD2. CDR1 is SEHNR and CDR2 is FQNEAQ in the germline V gene (reference sequence). This CDR3 comprises 18 residues. V was pared by 4 bases and J by 5 bases, with 14 bases of the junction left unmatched. The CDR3 loop reads CASSYNPGAGLAGETQYF. Here the CDR3 DNA reads TGTGCCAGCAGCTATAATCCAGGGGCTGGACTAGCGGGGGAGACCCAGTACTTC.

The chain combines TRBV3-1 (or the pseudogene TRBV3-2) with TRBJ2-3; 12 bases are shared with TRBD2. The CDR3 totals 15 residues. After removal of 0 bases from V and 11 bases from J, the junction contained 6 bases not matched to a gene. The germline gives CDR1 LGHDT, CDR2 YNNKEL (reference sequence). Here the CDR3 reads CASSQDTPGLAGQYF. The DNA for the CDR3 is TGTGCCAGCAGCCAAGATACCCCGGGACTAGCGGGGCAGTATTTT.